In this sample, the clone carrying this T cell receptor (beta chain) turned up once. Its specificity is not known. Trimming took off 3 bases at V and 0 bases at J, with 12 bases between the two ends. The length of the CDR3 is 16 residues. The germline CDR1 and CDR2 sequences are SGHTA and FQGNSA. This entry is derived from a study of T cell responses to AZD1222 COVID-19 vaccine. Study outcomes and limitations: Close to half of spike-specific TCRs reportedly recognize unmutated variant regions. The repertoires were collected only after the peak T cell response. Clonal diversity was possibly underestimated, and the donors were mostly white British, with more females.

Only in-frame clones appear in the TCRdb table, and some are missing; sequencing was by immunoSEQ multiplex PCR. The sample yields 90,000 to 120,000 clones, about 85% seen once. Second-dose recipients at about 4 or about 12 weeks were treated as one pooled group. The sample consisted of peripheral blood, taken 28 days after the second AZD1222 dose. This clonotype was obtained from an adult who received the AZD1222 COVID-19 vaccine. The V call is TRBV7-2, the J call TRBJ1-3; maybe TRBD1 (6 bases). This CDR3 reads CASSLGGGFSGNTIYF. The CDR3, as DNA: TGTGCCAGCAGCTTGGGGGGGGGCTTCTCTGGAAACACCATATATTTT.